This T cell receptor beta chain stems from a study of OX40 agonist ivuxolimab in advanced cancers. Germline V gene lookup returns CDR1 SGHRS and CDR2 YFSETQ. The CDR3 extends over 14 amino acids. V shed 4 bases and J 1 base; nucleotides not matched to a gene: 2. This clone was seen more than once but under ten times. Other nucleotide sequences from this sample produce the same CDR3. Assay: immunoSEQ multiplex PCR; the TCRdb copy retains only in-frame clones and omits some. The sample gives tens of thousands of clones, about 80% of which show up once; around 4.5% is in the top ten. The material sequenced was CD4+ or CD8+ T cells sorted from blood, taken in a trial of the OX40 agonist ivuxolimab. The V call is TRBV5-1, the J call TRBJ2-3; 8 bases are a match to TRBD1. This TCR derives from an adult with an advanced solid tumor such as melanoma, head and neck, liver or kidney cancer. The CDR3 bases are TGCGCCAGCAGCCCGGACAGGGGCACAGATACGCAGTATTTT. Its translation is CASSPDRGTDTQYF.